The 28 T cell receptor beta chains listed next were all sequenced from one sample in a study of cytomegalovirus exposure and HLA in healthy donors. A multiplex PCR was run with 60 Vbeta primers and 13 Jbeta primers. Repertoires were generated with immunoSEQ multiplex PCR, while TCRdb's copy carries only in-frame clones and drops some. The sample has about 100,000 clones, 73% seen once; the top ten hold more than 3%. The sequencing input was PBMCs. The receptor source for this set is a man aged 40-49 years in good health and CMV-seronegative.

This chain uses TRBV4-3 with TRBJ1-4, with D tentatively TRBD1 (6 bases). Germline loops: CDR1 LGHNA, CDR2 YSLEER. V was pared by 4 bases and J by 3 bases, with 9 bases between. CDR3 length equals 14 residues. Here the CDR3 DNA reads TGCGCCAGCAGCCCCCGGACAGCTAATGAAAAACTGTTTTTT. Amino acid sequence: CASSPRTANEKLFF.

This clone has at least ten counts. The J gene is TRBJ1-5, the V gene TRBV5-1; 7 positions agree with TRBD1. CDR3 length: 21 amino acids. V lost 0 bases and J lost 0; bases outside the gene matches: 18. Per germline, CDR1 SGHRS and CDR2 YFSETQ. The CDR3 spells CASSLVLGHRGVIDSNQPQHF. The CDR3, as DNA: TGCGCCAGCAGCTTGGTTCTCGGGCACAGGGGAGTAATCGATAGCAATCAGCCCCAGCATTTT.

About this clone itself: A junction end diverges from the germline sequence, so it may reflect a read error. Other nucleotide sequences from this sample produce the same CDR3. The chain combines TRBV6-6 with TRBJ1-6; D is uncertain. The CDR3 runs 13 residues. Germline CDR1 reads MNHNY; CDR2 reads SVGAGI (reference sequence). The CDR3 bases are TGTGCCAGCAGTTACGGCAGGTATTCCCCCCTCCACTTT. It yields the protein CASSYGRYSPLHF.

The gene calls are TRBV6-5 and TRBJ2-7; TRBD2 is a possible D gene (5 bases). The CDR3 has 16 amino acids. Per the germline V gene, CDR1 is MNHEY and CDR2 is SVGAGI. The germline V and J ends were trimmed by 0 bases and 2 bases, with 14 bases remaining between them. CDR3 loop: CASSYSVEGMTYEQYF. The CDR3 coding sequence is TGTGCCAGCAGTTACTCGGTAGAGGGTATGACCTACGAGCAGTACTTC.

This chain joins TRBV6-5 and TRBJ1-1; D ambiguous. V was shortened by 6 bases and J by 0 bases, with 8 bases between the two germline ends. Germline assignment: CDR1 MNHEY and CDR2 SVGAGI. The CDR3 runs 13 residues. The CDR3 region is CASSRALNTEAFF. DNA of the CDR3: TGTGCCAGCAGCCGCGCACTGAACACTGAAGCTTTCTTT.

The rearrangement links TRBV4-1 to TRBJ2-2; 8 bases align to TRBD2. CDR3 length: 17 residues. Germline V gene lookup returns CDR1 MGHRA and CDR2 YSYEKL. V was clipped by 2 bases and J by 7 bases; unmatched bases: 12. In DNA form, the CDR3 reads TGCGCCAGCAGCCAATCGGGACCTCGGGGGGGCGTCGGGGAGCTGTTTTTT. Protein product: CASSQSGPRGGVGELFF.

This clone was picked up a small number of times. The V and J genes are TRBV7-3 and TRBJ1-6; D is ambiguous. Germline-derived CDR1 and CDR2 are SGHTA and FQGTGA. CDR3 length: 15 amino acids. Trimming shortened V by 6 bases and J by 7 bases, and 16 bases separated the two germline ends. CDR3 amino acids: CASSSTVRGNSPLHF. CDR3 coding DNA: TGTGCCAGCAGTTCAACGGTGAGAGGGAATTCACCCCTCCACTTT.

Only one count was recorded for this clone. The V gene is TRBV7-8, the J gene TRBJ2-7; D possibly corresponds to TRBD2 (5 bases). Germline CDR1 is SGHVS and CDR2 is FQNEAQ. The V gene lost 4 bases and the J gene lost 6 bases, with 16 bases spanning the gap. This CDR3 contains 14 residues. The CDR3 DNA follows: TGTGCCAGCAGCTACCGGGGATCCTTGGGCGAGCAGTACTTC. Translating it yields CASSYRGSLGEQYF.

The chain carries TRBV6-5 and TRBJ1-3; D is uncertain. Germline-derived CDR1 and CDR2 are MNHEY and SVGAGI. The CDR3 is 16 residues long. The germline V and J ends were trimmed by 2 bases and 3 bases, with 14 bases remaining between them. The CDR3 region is CASSYARVGGGNTIYF. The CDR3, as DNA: TGTGCCAGCAGTTACGCGAGGGTCGGAGGTGGAAACACCATATATTTT.

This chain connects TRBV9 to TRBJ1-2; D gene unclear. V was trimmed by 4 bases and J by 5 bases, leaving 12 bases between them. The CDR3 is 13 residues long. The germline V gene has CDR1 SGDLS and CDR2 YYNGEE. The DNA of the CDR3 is TGTGCCAGCAGCCCCACCCGGGGATATGGCTACACCTTC. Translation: CASSPTRGYGYTF.

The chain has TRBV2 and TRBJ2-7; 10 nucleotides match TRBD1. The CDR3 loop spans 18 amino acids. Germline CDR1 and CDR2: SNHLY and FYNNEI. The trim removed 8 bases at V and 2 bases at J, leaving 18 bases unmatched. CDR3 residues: CASYASFPGTGATYEQYF. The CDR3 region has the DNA TGTGCCAGCTACGCCAGCTTCCCCGGGACAGGGGCTACCTACGAGCAGTACTTC.

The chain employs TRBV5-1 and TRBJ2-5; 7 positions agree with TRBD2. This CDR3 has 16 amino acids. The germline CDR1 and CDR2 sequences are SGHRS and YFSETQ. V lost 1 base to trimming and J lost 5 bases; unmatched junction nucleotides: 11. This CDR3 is CASSLPGGWFQETQYF. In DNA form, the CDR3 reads TGCGCCAGCAGCTTGCCCGGGGGGTGGTTTCAGGAGACCCAGTACTTC.

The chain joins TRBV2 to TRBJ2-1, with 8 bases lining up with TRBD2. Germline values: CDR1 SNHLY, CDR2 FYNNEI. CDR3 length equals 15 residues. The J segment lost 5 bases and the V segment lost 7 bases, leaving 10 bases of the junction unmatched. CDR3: CASTLGAGVNNEQFF. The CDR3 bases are TGTGCCAGCACCCTAGGAGCGGGGGTCAACAATGAGCAGTTCTTC.

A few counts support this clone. The chain's CDR3 is CASSSRTRGNNEQFF. As DNA, the CDR3 is TGCGCCAGCAGCTCTCGGACAAGGGGGAACAATGAGCAGTTCTTC. The rearrangement links TRBV5-1 to TRBJ2-1; D is possibly TRBD1 (6 bases). CDR1 is SGHRS and CDR2 is YFSETQ in the germline V gene. The CDR3 has 15 amino acids. V lost 3 bases and J 5 bases, leaving 15 bases between the germline ends.

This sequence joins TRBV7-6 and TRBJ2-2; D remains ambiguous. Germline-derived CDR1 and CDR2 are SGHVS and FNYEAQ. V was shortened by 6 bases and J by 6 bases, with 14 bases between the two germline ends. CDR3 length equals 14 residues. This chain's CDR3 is CASRLRVVAGELFF. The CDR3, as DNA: TGTGCCAGCAGGCTCCGCGTTGTGGCCGGGGAGCTGTTTTTT.

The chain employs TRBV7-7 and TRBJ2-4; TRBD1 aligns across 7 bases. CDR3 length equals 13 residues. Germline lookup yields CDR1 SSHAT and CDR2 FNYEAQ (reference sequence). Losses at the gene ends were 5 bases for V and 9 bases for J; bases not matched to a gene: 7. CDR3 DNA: TGTGCCAGCAGCACCGACAGGGCTGCCATTCAGTACTTC. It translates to CASSTDRAAIQYF.

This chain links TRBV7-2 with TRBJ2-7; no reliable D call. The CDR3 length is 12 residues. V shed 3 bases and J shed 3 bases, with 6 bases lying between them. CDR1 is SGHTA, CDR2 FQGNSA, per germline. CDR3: CASSFGNYEQYF. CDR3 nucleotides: TGTGCCAGCAGCTTCGGTAACTACGAGCAGTACTTC.

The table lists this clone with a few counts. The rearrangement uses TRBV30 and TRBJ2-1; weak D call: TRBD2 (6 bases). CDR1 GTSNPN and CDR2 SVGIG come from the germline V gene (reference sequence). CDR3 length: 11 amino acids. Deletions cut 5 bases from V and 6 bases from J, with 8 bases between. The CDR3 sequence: CAWAGGNEQFF. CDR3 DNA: TGTGCCTGGGCCGGGGGCAATGAGCAGTTCTTC.

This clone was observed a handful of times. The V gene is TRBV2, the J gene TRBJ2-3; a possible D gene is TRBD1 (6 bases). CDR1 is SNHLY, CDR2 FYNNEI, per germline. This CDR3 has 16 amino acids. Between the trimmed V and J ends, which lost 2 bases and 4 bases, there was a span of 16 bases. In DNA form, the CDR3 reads TGTGCCAGCAGTGAACTAGTTACAGGGTCCGCAGATACGCAGTATTTT. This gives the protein CASSELVTGSADTQYF.

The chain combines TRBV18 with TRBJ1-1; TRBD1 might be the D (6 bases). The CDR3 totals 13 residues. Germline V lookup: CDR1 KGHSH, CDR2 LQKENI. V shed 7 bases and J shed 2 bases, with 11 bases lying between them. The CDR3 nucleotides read TGTGCCAGCTTACAGGGCATCAACACTGAAGCTTTCTTT. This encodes CASLQGINTEAFF.

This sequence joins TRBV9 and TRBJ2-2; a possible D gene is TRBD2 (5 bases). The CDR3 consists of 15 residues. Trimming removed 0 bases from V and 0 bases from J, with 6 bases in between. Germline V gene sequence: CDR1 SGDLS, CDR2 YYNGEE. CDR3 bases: TGTGCCAGCAGCGTAGACGGGGCGAACACCGGGGAGCTGTTTTTT. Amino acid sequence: CASSVDGANTGELFF. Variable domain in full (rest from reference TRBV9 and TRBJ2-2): DSGVTQTPKHLITATGQRVTLRCSPRSGDLSVYWYQQSLDQGLQFLIQYYNGEERAKGNILERFSAQQFPDLHSELNLSSLELGDSALYFCASSVDGANTGELFFGEGSRLTVL.

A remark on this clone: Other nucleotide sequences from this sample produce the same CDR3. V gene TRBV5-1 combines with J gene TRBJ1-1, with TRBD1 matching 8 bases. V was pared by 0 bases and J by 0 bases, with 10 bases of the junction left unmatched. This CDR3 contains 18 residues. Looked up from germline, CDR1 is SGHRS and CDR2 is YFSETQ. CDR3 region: CASSLGGPSQGVNTEAFF. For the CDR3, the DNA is TGCGCCAGCAGCTTGGGGGGTCCTTCACAGGGGGTGAACACTGAAGCTTTCTTT. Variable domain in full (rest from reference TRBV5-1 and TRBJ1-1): KAGVTQTPRYLIKTRGQQVTLSCSPISGHRSVSWYQQTPGQGLQFLFEYFSETQRNKGNFPGRFSGRQFSNSRSEMNVSTLELGDSALYLCASSLGGPSQGVNTEAFFGQGTRLTVV.

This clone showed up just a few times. As DNA, the CDR3 is TGTGCCAGCAGTCCCTTTCCGGGACAGAGTTACGAGCAGTACTTC. It is translated as CASSPFPGQSYEQYF. This chain connects TRBV6-5 to TRBJ2-7; 7 nucleotides agree with TRBD1. There are 15 residues in the CDR3. CDR1 is MNHEY, CDR2 SVGAGI, per germline. Trimming cost V 5 bases and J 4 bases; bases outside gene matches: 11.

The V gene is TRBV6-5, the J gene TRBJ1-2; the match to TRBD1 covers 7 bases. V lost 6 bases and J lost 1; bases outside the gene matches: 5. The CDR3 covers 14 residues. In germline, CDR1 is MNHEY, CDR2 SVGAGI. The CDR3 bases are TGTGCCAGCAGACCAGGGGGTGTTAACTATGGCTACACCTTC. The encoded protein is CASRPGGVNYGYTF.

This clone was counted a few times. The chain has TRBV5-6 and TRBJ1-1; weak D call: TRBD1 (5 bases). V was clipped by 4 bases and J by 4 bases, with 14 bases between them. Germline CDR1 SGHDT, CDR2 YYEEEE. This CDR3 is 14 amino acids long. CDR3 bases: TGTGCCAGCAGCAAGGAGGGGTGGAGCACTGAAGCTTTCTTT. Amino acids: CASSKEGWSTEAFF.

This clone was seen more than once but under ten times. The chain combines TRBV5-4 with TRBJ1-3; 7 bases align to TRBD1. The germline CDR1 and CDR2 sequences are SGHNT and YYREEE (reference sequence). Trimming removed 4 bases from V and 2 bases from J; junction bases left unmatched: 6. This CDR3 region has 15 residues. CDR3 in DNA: TGTGCCAGCAGCGTAGATCAGGGGGCTGGAAACACCATATATTTT. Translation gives CASSVDQGAGNTIYF.

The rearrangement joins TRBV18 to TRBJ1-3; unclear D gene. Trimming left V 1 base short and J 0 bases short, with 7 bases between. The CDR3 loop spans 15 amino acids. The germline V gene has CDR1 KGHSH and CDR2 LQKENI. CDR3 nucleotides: TGTGCCAGCTCACCACTAACGAGCTCTGGAAACACCATATATTTT. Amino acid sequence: CASSPLTSSGNTIYF.

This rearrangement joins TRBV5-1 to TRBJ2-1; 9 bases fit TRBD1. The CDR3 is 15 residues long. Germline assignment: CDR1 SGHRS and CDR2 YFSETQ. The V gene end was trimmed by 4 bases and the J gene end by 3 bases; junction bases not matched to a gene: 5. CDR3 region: CASSVQGAGYNEQFF. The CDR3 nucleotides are TGCGCCAGCAGCGTACAGGGGGCTGGCTACAATGAGCAGTTCTTC.